Shown below are 8 T cell receptor beta chains from a single sample sequenced in a study of human T cells and chemical hapten exposure. The time point here: patch test 2, 6 weeks after DPC sensitization. Treatment here: therapeutic diphenylcyclopropenone sensitization with weekly scalp DPC. TCRdb redid the calling of the RACE reads with MiXCR, one entry per CDR3 protein. The sample has more than 110,000 distinct CDR3 sequences, approximately 12% seen once. The sequencing here drew on whole blood, taken in connection with sensitization to the hapten diphenylcyclopropenone (DPC). The receptors were gathered from a woman aged 45-65 years with alopecia areata. Some clones in this sample may be carry-over from other donors' samples.

This clonotype was recorded many times. The chain recombines TRBV6-5 with TRBJ1-1; D is possibly TRBD1 (5 bases). The V gene lost 6 bases and the J gene lost 0 bases, with 8 bases spanning the gap. Germline V lookup: CDR1 MNHEY, CDR2 SVGAGI. The CDR3 is made up of 13 amino acids. The CDR3 is CASRTEMNTEAFF. DNA for the CDR3: TGTGCCAGCAGGACAGAGATGAACACTGAAGCTTTCTTT.

This clonotype showed up many times. V is TRBV28 and J is TRBJ2-5; TRBD1 is a possible D gene (6 bases). Trimming cost V 6 bases and J 13 bases, with 21 bases left between them. This CDR3 region has 13 residues. CDR1 and CDR2 (germline): MDHEN, SYDVKM. The CDR3 is CASSSGAGGRGYF. CDR3 DNA sequence: TGTGCCAGCAGCTCAGGGGCCGGTGGACGGGGGTACTTC.

This chain connects TRBV12-3 or TRBV12-4 to TRBJ1-5, with 7 bases that match TRBD1. The junction had 7 bases not matched to a gene; V was cut back by 1 base and J by 7 bases. This CDR3 has 15 residues. CDR3 sequence: CASSLGGQLSQPQHF. The CDR3 region has the DNA TGTGCCAGCAGTTTAGGGGGACAGTTGTCCCAGCCCCAGCATTTT.

This chain connects TRBV7-2 to TRBJ2-7, with TRBD2 matching over 10 bases. Germline CDR1 SGHTA, CDR2 FQGNSA. This CDR3 has 15 residues. The V gene end was trimmed by 6 bases and the J gene end by 3 bases; junction bases not matched to a gene: 8. CDR3 protein: CASSSLAGGRYEQYF. CDR3 nucleotides: TGTGCCAGCAGTTCCTTAGCGGGAGGCCGCTACGAGCAGTACTTC.

The rearrangement joins TRBV7-2 to TRBJ2-5; 7 nucleotides line up with TRBD1. J lost 4 bases, V lost 4 bases, and 12 bases had no gene match. This CDR3 spans 16 amino acids. Germline assignment: CDR1 SGHTA and CDR2 FQGNSA. CDR3 sequence (DNA): TGTGCCAGCAGCTCCTCGTCCCCAGGGGGTCCAGAGACCCAGTACTTC. Residues: CASSSSSPGGPETQYF.

This clonotype occurred many times. The chain is built from TRBV29-1 and TRBJ2-1, with a possible D match to TRBD2 (5 bases). V was pared by 4 bases and J by 5 bases, with 15 bases between. CDR3 length: 14 residues. CDR1 and CDR2 from the germline V gene are SQVTM and ANQGSEA. The CDR3 loop is CSVGKGGSDNEQFF. In DNA, the CDR3 is TGCAGCGTTGGAAAAGGTGGGAGCGACAATGAGCAGTTCTTC.

This clonotype came up a few times. The gene calls are TRBV28 and TRBJ1-2; TRBD1 agrees at 10 bases. Germline V gene sequence: CDR1 MDHEN, CDR2 SYDVKM. Trimming removed 3 bases from V and 7 bases from J; junction bases left unmatched: 2. The CDR3 contains 13 residues. In nucleotides, the CDR3 is TGTGCCAGCAGTTTCCGGACAGGGGGTGGCTACACCTTC. Translation: CASSFRTGGGYTF.

This clonotype was counted many times. The chain has TRBV7-2 and TRBJ1-5; D is unresolved. Per the germline V gene, CDR1 is SGHTA and CDR2 is FQGNSA. The CDR3 runs to 16 residues. V shed 1 base and J shed 6 bases, with 16 bases lying between them. The CDR3 loop is CASSLVGSTGGQPQHF. The CDR3 coding sequence is TGTGCCAGCAGCTTAGTGGGGTCGACCGGAGGTCAGCCCCAGCATTTT.